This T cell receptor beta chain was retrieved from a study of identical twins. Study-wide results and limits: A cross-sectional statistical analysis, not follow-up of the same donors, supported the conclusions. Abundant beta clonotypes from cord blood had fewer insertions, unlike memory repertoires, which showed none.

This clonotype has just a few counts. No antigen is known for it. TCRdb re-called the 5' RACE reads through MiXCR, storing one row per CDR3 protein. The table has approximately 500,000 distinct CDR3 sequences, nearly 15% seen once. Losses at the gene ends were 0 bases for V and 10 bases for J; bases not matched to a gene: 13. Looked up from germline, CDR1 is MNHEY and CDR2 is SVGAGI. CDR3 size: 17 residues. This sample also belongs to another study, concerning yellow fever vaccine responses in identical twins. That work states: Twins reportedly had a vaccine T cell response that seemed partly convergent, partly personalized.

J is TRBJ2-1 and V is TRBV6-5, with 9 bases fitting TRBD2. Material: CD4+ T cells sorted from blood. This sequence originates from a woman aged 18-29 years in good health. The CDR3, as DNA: TGTGCCAGCAGTTACTCCTCGGGACTAGCCGGCGTTTGGGAGCAGTTCTTC. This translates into CASSYSSGLAGVWEQFF.